The clone carrying this T cell receptor (beta chain) was counted once. These data come from a study of blood T cell repertoires in COVID-19. Background on the study: T cells, B-cell-depleted T cells, or PBMCs supplied cDNA or gDNA.

As handled by the study authors: Amplification of reference gene primers provided the estimated nucleated cell counts. Clones were read by immunoSEQ multiplex PCR, and TCRdb kept only the in-frame ones, dropping some. D and trimming come from the DNA, and the V and J calls and clone size come from that table. The sample shows 60,000 to 85,000 clones, approximately 80% of them seen only once. The ends lost 4 bases at V and 6 bases at J; junction bases unmatched: 8. This CDR3 is built from 14 residues. The V gene's germline CDR1 is MNHEY and CDR2 SVGAGI. The sequenced sample was peripheral blood. The receptor was derived from a human donor in a cohort sampled during active COVID-19. V usage is TRBV6-5 and J usage is TRBJ2-7, with TRBD2 matching 8 bases. CDR3 in amino acids: CASSLDTAGVEQYF. Written as DNA, the CDR3 is TGTGCCAGCAGTTTGGATACAGCGGGAGTCGAGCAGTACTTC.